This TCR beta chain was identified in a study of memory CD4+ T cells and cytomegalovirus serostatus. Study context: This sample comes from healthy Belgian adults, eight or nine CMV seropositive, roughly 22 seronegative. Study findings and constraints: The CMV-associated TCR signature appears largely within the CD4+ memory repertoire. Each of roughly 65 CMV-associated TCRbeta sequences occurred in one to five individuals.

Turning to this clone: Antigen: not known.

Single viable CD3+CD4+CD8-CD45RO+ cells were sorted as the memory CD4+ T cells. The CDR3 is 15 residues long. Germline assignment: CDR1 SGHRS and CDR2 YFSETQ. Trimming removed 1 base at V and 0 bases at J, with 11 bases between. Original processing methods: After removing out-of-frame reads, around 2,000,000 distinct TCRbeta sequences remained. Here immunoSEQ multiplex PCR was the method, and the copy in TCRdb shows in-frame clones only, minus some. From that table come the V and J calls and clone size; the DNA was used to work out D and trimming. This sample has some 60,000 clones; around 80% occur once, and the top ten carry about 1%.

V and J are TRBV5-1 and TRBJ2-7; tentatively, D is TRBD1 or TRBD2 (5 bases each). The TCR sequence derives from an adult in good health and CMV-seronegative. The sample consisted of memory CD4+ T cells from blood. CDR3 DNA: TGCGCCAGCAGCTTGAGGGGACGCAACTCCTACGAGCAGTACTTC. Protein sequence: CASSLRGRNSYEQYF.